The rows below give T cell receptor beta chains drawn from one sample of a study of identifying expanded T cells in peripheral blood. Sequencing was performed with immunoSEQ multiplex PCR; in TCRdb, only in-frame clones are kept and a portion is missing. Among about 130,000 clones listed, approximately 86% were seen once. Material for sequencing was blood. The receptors here all came from a person aged 18-69 years in good health. Each CDR3 is given with its conserved first and last residue. The D gene is left open where the match is weak. Not every row has a clone size; where given, it reads once, few, many or a size class.

clone_size: .
j_call: TRBJ2-2
v_call: TRBV19
d_call: TRBD2
cdr3_aa: CASSPVAGGPSGELFF
cdr3_nt: TGTGCCAGTAGCCCAGTAGCGGGGGGGCCCAGCGGGGAGCTGTTTTTT

clone_size: .
j_call: TRBJ1-4
v_call: TRBV6-5
d_call: .
cdr3_aa: CATSDTLNEKLFF
cdr3_nt: TGTGCCACCTCGGACACCTTGAATGAAAAACTGTTTTTT

clone_size: .
j_call: TRBJ2-1
v_call: TRBV19
d_call: TRBD1
cdr3_aa: CATRPGQGLNEQFF
cdr3_nt: TGTGCCACGCGTCCGGGACAGGGGTTAAATGAGCAGTTCTTC

clone_size: .
j_call: TRBJ2-5
v_call: TRBV18
d_call: .
cdr3_aa: CASSRGSYQETQYF
cdr3_nt: TGTGCCAGCTCACGAGGTTCGTACCAAGAGACCCAGTACTTC

clone_size: .
j_call: TRBJ1-2
v_call: TRBV6-1
d_call: TRBD1
cdr3_aa: CASRDSAGTDYGYTF
cdr3_nt: TGTGCCAGCAGGGACTCCGCCGGGACAGACTATGGCTACACCTTC

clone_size: .
j_call: TRBJ1-4
v_call: TRBV27
d_call: TRBD1
cdr3_aa: CASSLSQGMAEKLFF
cdr3_nt: TGTGCCAGCAGTTTATCACAGGGGATGGCTGAAAAACTGTTTTTT

clone_size: few
j_call: TRBJ2-2
v_call: TRBV19
d_call: TRBD2
cdr3_aa: CASILWAGGRNTGELFF
cdr3_nt: TGTGCCAGTATTCTCTGGGCGGGAGGAAGGAACACCGGGGAGCTGTTTTTT

clone_size: .
j_call: TRBJ1-1
v_call: TRBV5-6
d_call: .
cdr3_aa: CASSLRNTEAFF
cdr3_nt: TGTGCCAGCAGCTTAAGGAACACTGAAGCTTTCTTT

clone_size: .
j_call: TRBJ2-1
v_call: TRBV11-2
d_call: TRBD2
cdr3_aa: CASSYTSGGGNEQFF
cdr3_nt: TGTGCCAGCAGCTACACTAGCGGAGGGGGGAATGAGCAGTTCTTC

clone_size: .
j_call: TRBJ2-2
v_call: TRBV12-1
d_call: .
cdr3_aa: CASTLRGATGELFF
cdr3_nt: TGTGCCAGCACCCTACGGGGGGCGACCGGGGAGCTGTTTTTT

clone_size: .
j_call: TRBJ1-6
v_call: TRBV7-9
d_call: .
cdr3_aa: CASTHLEGTNSPLHF
cdr3_nt: TGTGCCAGCACCCACCTAGAAGGGACGAATTCACCCCTCCACTTT

clone_size: .
j_call: TRBJ1-2
v_call: TRBV5-1
d_call: .
cdr3_aa: CASSLPPNYGYTF
cdr3_nt: TGCGCCAGCAGCTTGCCACCGAACTATGGCTACACCTTC

clone_size: .
j_call: TRBJ2-1
v_call: TRBV5-1
d_call: TRBD1
cdr3_aa: CASSWGQPNEQFF
cdr3_nt: TGCGCCAGCAGCTGGGGACAGCCCAATGAGCAGTTCTTC

clone_size: .
j_call: TRBJ2-2
v_call: TRBV6-6
d_call: TRBD2
cdr3_aa: CASSYSVSGITGELFF
cdr3_nt: TGTGCCAGCAGTTACTCGGTTAGCGGGATTACCGGGGAGCTGTTTTTT

clone_size: .
j_call: TRBJ2-7
v_call: TRBV2
d_call: .
cdr3_aa: CASSGAYEQYF
cdr3_nt: TGTGCCAGCAGTGGAGCCTACGAGCAGTACTTC

clone_size: once
j_call: TRBJ1-2
v_call: TRBV28
d_call: TRBD1
cdr3_aa: CASRTGGVGGYTF
cdr3_nt: TGTGCCAGCAGGACAGGGGGCGTAGGTGGCTACACCTTC

clone_size: .
j_call: TRBJ1-5
v_call: TRBV6-5
d_call: .
cdr3_aa: CASSYSVNQPQHF
cdr3_nt: TGTGCCAGCAGTTACTCGGTGAATCAGCCCCAGCATTTT

clone_size: .
j_call: TRBJ2-5
v_call: TRBV5-1
d_call: .
cdr3_aa: CASSLPIWGETQYF
cdr3_nt: TGCGCCAGCAGCTTACCAATCTGGGGGGAGACCCAGTACTTC

clone_size: .
j_call: TRBJ2-5
v_call: TRBV21-1
d_call: .
cdr3_aa: CASSKEVRGQETQYF
cdr3_nt: TGTGCCAGCAGCAAGGAAGTCAGGGGACAAGAGACCCAGTACTTC

clone_size: .
j_call: TRBJ1-4
v_call: TRBV4-1
d_call: .
cdr3_aa: CASSQEVGITNEKLFF
cdr3_nt: TGCGCCAGCAGCCAAGAGGTGGGGATCACTAATGAAAAACTGTTTTTT

clone_size: once
j_call: TRBJ2-1
v_call: TRBV27
d_call: TRBD2
cdr3_aa: CASSFGTSGSIRFF
cdr3_nt: TGTGCCAGCAGTTTCGGGACTAGCGGGAGTATACGGTTCTTC

clone_size: .
j_call: TRBJ1-4
v_call: TRBV25-1
d_call: .
cdr3_aa: CASSELGQNNEKLFF
cdr3_nt: TGTGCCAGCAGTGAATTAGGGCAGAACAATGAAAAACTGTTTTTT

clone_size: once
j_call: TRBJ2-3
v_call: TRBV2
d_call: TRBD2
cdr3_aa: CASSQEGSGWGTDTQYF
cdr3_nt: TGTGCCAGCAGCCAAGAGGGTAGCGGGTGGGGCACAGATACGCAGTATTTT

clone_size: .
j_call: TRBJ1-1
v_call: TRBV6-6
d_call: .
cdr3_aa: CASSTATGTEAFF
cdr3_nt: TGTGCCAGCAGTACCGCGACGGGCACTGAAGCTTTCTTT

clone_size: .
j_call: TRBJ2-7
v_call: TRBV2
d_call: .
cdr3_aa: CASSEGDPPYEQYF
cdr3_nt: TGTGCCAGCAGTGAGGGGGACCCACCCTACGAGCAGTACTTC

clone_size: .
j_call: TRBJ2-3
v_call: TRBV30
d_call: TRBD2
cdr3_aa: CAWSSGGGVTDTQYF
cdr3_nt: TGTGCCTGGAGTAGTGGCGGGGGTGTGACAGATACGCAGTATTTT

clone_size: .
j_call: TRBJ1-1
v_call: TRBV5-1
d_call: .
cdr3_aa: CAGRQGPMNTEAFF
cdr3_nt: TGCGCCGGAAGGCAGGGACCCATGAACACTGAAGCTTTCTTT

clone_size: few
j_call: TRBJ1-5
v_call: TRBV28
d_call: TRBD1
cdr3_aa: CASSPTGGGQPQHF
cdr3_nt: TGTGCCAGCAGTCCTACAGGGGGGGGTCAGCCCCAGCATTTT

clone_size: .
j_call: TRBJ1-5
v_call: TRBV18
d_call: .
cdr3_aa: CASSWSQGHNNQPQHF
cdr3_nt: TGTGCCAGCTCATGGTCTCAGGGACACAACAATCAGCCCCAGCATTTT

clone_size: .
j_call: TRBJ2-2
v_call: TRBV5-6
d_call: .
cdr3_aa: CASSFLVRTVTGELFF
cdr3_nt: TGTGCCAGCAGCTTTTTGGTTCGGACCGTCACCGGGGAGCTGTTTTTT

clone_size: .
j_call: TRBJ1-1
v_call: TRBV19
d_call: .
cdr3_aa: CASRRSGQLMNTEAFF
cdr3_nt: TGTGCCAGTCGTCGGTCTGGACAGCTCATGAACACTGAAGCTTTCTTT

clone_size: once
j_call: TRBJ2-3
v_call: TRBV27
d_call: .
cdr3_aa: CASSLRARSTDTQYF
cdr3_nt: TGTGCCAGCAGCTTGAGGGCCAGGAGCACAGATACGCAGTATTTT

clone_size: .
j_call: TRBJ2-2
v_call: TRBV5-1
d_call: TRBD1
cdr3_aa: CASRGTGGSGTSRELFF
cdr3_nt: TGCGCCAGCAGGGGGACAGGGGGTAGCGGGACTTCTCGGGAGCTGTTTTTT

clone_size: .
j_call: TRBJ2-3
v_call: TRBV19
d_call: .
cdr3_aa: CASIYAGTAYF
cdr3_nt: TGTGCCAGTATTTACGCGGGGACAGCATATTTT

clone_size: .
j_call: TRBJ2-3
v_call: TRBV6-4
d_call: TRBD2
cdr3_aa: CASLIWGLARSTDTQYF
cdr3_nt: TGTGCCAGCCTAATCTGGGGACTAGCGAGATCCACAGATACGCAGTATTTT

clone_size: .
j_call: TRBJ2-3
v_call: TRBV5-1
d_call: TRBD2
cdr3_aa: CASSTLAGDADTQYF
cdr3_nt: TGCGCCAGCAGCACTCTAGCGGGAGACGCGGATACGCAGTATTTT

clone_size: .
j_call: TRBJ1-1
v_call: TRBV5-5
d_call: .
cdr3_aa: CASSLRVNTEAFF
cdr3_nt: TGTGCCAGCAGCCTCAGGGTGAACACTGAAGCTTTCTTT

clone_size: .
j_call: TRBJ1-6
v_call: TRBV19
d_call: TRBD1
cdr3_aa: CASSRRTGENSPLHF
cdr3_nt: TGTGCCAGTAGTCGAAGGACAGGGGAAAATTCACCCCTCCACTTT

clone_size: once
j_call: TRBJ2-7
v_call: TRBV7-2
d_call: .
cdr3_aa: CASSLGRENPYEQYF
cdr3_nt: TGTGCCAGCAGCTTGGGACGGGAAAACCCCTACGAGCAGTACTTC

clone_size: .
j_call: TRBJ2-1
v_call: TRBV7-7
d_call: .
cdr3_aa: CASSPRDGYDEQFF
cdr3_nt: TGTGCCAGCAGCCCGAGAGACGGGTACGATGAGCAGTTCTTC

clone_size: .
j_call: TRBJ2-7
v_call: TRBV15
d_call: TRBD2
cdr3_aa: CATSRARGGYEQYF
cdr3_nt: TGTGCCACCAGCAGAGCCCGGGGGGGATACGAGCAGTACTTC

clone_size: .
j_call: TRBJ1-3
v_call: TRBV7-2
d_call: TRBD1
cdr3_aa: CASSPRTGRVSGNTIYF
cdr3_nt: TGTGCCAGCAGCCCAAGGACAGGGAGGGTCTCTGGAAACACCATATATTTT

clone_size: .
j_call: TRBJ2-7
v_call: TRBV19
d_call: .
cdr3_aa: CASSIGYGSETYPKEQYF
cdr3_nt: TGTGCCAGTAGTATAGGATACGGGTCCGAGACGTATCCTAAGGAGCAGTACTTC

clone_size: .
j_call: TRBJ2-7
v_call: TRBV29-1
d_call: TRBD1
cdr3_aa: CSARDRAYEQYF
cdr3_nt: TGCAGCGCCCGGGACAGGGCCTACGAGCAGTACTTC

clone_size: .
j_call: TRBJ2-7
v_call: TRBV2
d_call: TRBD1
cdr3_aa: CASSETWDRVGYEQYF
cdr3_nt: TGTGCCAGCAGTGAAACCTGGGACAGGGTGGGCTACGAGCAGTACTTC

clone_size: .
j_call: TRBJ1-2
v_call: TRBV11-2
d_call: TRBD1
cdr3_aa: CASSKGQGQLGYTF
cdr3_nt: TGTGCCAGCAGCAAAGGACAGGGGCAACTTGGCTACACCTTC

clone_size: .
j_call: TRBJ1-1
v_call: TRBV6-5
d_call: .
cdr3_aa: CASSLNMNTEAFF
cdr3_nt: TGTGCCAGCAGTTTAAACATGAACACTGAAGCTTTCTTT

clone_size: .
j_call: TRBJ1-3
v_call: TRBV27
d_call: TRBD1
cdr3_aa: CASSFRGVHGNTIYF
cdr3_nt: TGTGCCAGCAGTTTCAGGGGGGTACACGGAAACACCATATATTTT

clone_size: .
j_call: TRBJ2-1
v_call: TRBV7-2
d_call: .
cdr3_aa: CASSLGVALSSYNEQFF
cdr3_nt: TGTGCCAGCAGCTTAGGGGTGGCACTGAGCTCCTACAATGAGCAGTTCTTC

clone_size: .
j_call: TRBJ1-5
v_call: TRBV29-1
d_call: .
cdr3_aa: CSVAARYNQPQHF
cdr3_nt: TGCAGCGTTGCAGCTAGGTACAATCAGCCCCAGCATTTT

clone_size: .
j_call: TRBJ2-3
v_call: TRBV7-3
d_call: TRBD1
cdr3_aa: CASSFRQGPGDTQYF
cdr3_nt: TGTGCCAGCAGCTTCCGACAGGGTCCAGGCGATACGCAGTATTTT

clone_size: .
j_call: TRBJ2-7
v_call: TRBV28
d_call: .
cdr3_aa: CASSLLGRATYEQYF
cdr3_nt: TGTGCCAGCAGTTTATTAGGCAGGGCGACCTACGAGCAGTACTTC